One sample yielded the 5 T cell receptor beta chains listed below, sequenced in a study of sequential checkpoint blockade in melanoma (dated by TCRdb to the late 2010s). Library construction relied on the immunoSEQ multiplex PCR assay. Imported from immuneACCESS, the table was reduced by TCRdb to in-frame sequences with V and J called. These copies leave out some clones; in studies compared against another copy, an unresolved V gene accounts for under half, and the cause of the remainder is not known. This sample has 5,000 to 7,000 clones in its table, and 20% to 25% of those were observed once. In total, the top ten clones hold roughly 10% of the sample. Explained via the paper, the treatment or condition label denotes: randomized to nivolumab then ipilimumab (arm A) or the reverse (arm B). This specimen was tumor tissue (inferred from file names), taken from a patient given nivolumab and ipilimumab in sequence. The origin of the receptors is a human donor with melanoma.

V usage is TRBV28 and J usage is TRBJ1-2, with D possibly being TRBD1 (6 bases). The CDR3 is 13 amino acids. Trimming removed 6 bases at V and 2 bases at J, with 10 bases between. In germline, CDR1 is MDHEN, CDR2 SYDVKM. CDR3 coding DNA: TGTGCCAGCAGACAGGGCCTAAACTATGGCTACACCTTC. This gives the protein CASRQGLNYGYTF.

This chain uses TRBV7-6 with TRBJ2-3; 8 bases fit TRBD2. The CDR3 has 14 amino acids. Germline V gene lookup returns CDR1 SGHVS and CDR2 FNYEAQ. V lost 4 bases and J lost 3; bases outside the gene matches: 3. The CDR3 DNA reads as TGTGCCAGCAGCTCACTAGCGGCGACAGATACGCAGTATTTT. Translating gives CASSSLAATDTQYF. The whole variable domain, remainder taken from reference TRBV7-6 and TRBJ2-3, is GAGVSQSPRYKVTKRGQDVALRCDPISGHVSLYWYRQALGQGPEFLTYFNYEAQQDKSGLPNDRFSAERPEGSISTLTIQRTEQRDSAMYRCASSSLAATDTQYFGPGTRLTVL.

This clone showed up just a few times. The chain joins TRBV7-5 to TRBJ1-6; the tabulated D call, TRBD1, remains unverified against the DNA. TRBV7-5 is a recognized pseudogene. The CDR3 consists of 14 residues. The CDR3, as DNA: TGTGCCAGCAGCTTTGGACAGCGAGATTCACCCCTCCACTTT. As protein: CASSFGQRDSPLHF.

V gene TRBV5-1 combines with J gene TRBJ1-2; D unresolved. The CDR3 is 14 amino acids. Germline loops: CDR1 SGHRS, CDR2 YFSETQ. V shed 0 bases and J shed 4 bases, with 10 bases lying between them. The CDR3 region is CASSLGQTSYGYTF. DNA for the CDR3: TGCGCCAGCAGCTTGGGCCAGACGAGCTATGGCTACACCTTC. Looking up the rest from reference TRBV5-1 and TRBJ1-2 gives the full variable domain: KAGVTQTPRYLIKTRGQQVTLSCSPISGHRSVSWYQQTPGQGLQFLFEYFSETQRNKGNFPGRFSGRQFSNSRSEMNVSTLELGDSALYLCASSLGQTSYGYTFGSGTRLTVV.

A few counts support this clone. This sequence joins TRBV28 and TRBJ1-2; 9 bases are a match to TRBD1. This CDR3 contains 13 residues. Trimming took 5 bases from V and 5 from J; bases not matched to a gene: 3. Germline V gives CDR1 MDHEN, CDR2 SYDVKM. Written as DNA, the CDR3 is TGTGCCAGCAGTCTACAGGGGGCGTATGGCTACACCTTC. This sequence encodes CASSLQGAYGYTF.